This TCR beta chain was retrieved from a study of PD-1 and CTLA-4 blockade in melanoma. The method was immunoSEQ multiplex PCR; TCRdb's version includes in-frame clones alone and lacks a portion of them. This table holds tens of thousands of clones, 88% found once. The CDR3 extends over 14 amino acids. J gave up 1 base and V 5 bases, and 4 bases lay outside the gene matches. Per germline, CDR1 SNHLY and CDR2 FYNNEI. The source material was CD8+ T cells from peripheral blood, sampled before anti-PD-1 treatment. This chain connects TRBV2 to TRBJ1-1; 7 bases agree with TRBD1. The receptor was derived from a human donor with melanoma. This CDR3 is CASSRGTENTEAFF. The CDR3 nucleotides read TGTGCCAGCAGTCGGGGGACAGAGAACACTGAAGCTTTCTTT.